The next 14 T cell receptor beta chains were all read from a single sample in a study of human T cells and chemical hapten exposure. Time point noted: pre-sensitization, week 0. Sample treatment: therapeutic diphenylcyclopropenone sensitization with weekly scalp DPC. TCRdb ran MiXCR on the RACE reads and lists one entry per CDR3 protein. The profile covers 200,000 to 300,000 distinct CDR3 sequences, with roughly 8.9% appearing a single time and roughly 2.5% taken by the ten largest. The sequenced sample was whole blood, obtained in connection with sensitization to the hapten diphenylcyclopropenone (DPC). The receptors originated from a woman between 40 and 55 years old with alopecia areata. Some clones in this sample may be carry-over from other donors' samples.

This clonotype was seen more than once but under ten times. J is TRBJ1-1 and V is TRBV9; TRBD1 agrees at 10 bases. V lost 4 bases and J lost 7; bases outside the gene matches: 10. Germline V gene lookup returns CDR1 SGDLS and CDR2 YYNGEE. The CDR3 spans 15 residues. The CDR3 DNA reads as TGTGCCAGCAGCCCCCGACAGGGGGCGCGGGGTGAAGCTTTCTTT. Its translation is CASSPRQGARGEAFF.

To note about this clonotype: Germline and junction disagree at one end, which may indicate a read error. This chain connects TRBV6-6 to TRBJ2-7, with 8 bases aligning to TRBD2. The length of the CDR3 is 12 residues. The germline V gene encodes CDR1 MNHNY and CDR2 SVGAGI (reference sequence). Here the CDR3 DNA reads TGTACCAGCACCCCGGGACTAGGAGAGCAGTACTTC. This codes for CTSTPGLGEQYF.

In nucleotides, the CDR3 is TGTGCCAGCAGTTTAAGTAAAGGGTTGGGTTCGACCGAGGATGAGCAGTTCTTC. It translates to CASSLSKGLGSTEDEQFF. The chain couples TRBV28 to TRBJ2-1; no clear D. V was shortened by 2 bases and J by 8 bases, with 25 bases between the two germline ends. The CDR3 consists of 18 residues. CDR1 and CDR2 (germline): MDHEN, SYDVKM.

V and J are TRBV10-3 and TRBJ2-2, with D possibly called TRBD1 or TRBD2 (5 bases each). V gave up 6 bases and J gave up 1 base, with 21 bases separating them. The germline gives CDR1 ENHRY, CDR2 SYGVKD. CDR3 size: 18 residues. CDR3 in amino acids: CAIRERSPGALNTGELFF. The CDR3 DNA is TGTGCCATCAGAGAAAGATCACCCGGGGCTTTGAACACCGGGGAGCTGTTTTTT.

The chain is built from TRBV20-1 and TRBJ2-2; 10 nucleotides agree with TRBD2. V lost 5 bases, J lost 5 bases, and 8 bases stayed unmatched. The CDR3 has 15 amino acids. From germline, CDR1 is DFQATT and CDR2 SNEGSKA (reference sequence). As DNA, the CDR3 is TGCAGTGCTCAAAGACCTAGCGGGAGAACCGGGGAGCTGTTTTTT. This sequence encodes CSAQRPSGRTGELFF.

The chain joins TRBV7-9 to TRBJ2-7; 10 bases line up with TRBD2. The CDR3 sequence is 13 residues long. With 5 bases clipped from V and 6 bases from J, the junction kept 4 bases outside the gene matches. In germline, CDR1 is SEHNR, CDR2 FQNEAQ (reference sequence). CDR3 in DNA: TGTGCCAGCAGCCCGGGGACTAGCGCCGAGCAGTACTTC. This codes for CASSPGTSAEQYF.

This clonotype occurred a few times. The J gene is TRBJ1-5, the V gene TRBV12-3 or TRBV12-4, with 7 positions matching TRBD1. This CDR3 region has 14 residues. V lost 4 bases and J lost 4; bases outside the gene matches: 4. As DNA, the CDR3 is TGTGCCAGCAGTTCCGGACAGGATAATCAGCCCCAGCATTTT. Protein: CASSSGQDNQPQHF.

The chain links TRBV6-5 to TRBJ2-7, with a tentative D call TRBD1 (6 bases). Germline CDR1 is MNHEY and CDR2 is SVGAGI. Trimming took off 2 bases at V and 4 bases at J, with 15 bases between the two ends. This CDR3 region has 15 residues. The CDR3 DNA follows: TGTGCCAGCAGTTACCGACCTGGACAGTATTACGAGCAGTACTTC. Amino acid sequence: CASSYRPGQYYEQYF.

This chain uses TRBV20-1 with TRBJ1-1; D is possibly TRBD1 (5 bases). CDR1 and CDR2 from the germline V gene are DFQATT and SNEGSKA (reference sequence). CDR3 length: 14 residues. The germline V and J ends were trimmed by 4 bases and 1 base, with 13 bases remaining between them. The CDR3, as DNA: TGCAGTGCTAACCGGGACCGAGGGAACACTGAAGCTTTCTTT. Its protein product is CSANRDRGNTEAFF.

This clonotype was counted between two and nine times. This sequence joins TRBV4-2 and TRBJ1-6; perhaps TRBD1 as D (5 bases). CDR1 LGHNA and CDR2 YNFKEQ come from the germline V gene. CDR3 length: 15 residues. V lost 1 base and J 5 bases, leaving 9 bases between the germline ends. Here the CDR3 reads CASSQGQGNNSPLHF. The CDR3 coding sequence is TGTGCCAGCAGCCAAGGGCAGGGAAATAATTCACCCCTCCACTTT.

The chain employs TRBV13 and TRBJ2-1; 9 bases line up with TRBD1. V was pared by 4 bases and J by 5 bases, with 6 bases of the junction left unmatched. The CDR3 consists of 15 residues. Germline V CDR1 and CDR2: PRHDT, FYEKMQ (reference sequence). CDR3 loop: CASSSWDRANNEQFF. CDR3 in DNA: TGTGCCAGCAGCTCCTGGGACAGGGCAAACAATGAGCAGTTCTTC.

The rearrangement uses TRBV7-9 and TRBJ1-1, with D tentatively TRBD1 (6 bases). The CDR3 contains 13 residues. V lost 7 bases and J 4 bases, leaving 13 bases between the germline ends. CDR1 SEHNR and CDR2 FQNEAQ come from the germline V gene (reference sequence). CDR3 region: CASTPQGFTEAFF. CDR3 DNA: TGTGCCAGCACCCCACAGGGTTTCACTGAAGCTTTCTTT.

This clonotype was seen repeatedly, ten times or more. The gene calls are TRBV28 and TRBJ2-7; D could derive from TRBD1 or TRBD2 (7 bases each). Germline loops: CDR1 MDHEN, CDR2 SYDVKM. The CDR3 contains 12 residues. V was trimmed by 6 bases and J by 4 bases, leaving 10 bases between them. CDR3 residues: CASRQGGYEQYF. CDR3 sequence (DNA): TGTGCCAGCAGGCAGGGGGGGTACGAGCAGTACTTC.

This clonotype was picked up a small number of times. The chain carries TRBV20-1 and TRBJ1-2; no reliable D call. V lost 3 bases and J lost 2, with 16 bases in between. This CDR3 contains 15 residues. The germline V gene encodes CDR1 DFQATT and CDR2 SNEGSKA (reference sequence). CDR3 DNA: TGCAGTGCTAGTCGAGGCTCCACGTTAAACTATGGCTACACCTTC. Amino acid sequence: CSASRGSTLNYGYTF.